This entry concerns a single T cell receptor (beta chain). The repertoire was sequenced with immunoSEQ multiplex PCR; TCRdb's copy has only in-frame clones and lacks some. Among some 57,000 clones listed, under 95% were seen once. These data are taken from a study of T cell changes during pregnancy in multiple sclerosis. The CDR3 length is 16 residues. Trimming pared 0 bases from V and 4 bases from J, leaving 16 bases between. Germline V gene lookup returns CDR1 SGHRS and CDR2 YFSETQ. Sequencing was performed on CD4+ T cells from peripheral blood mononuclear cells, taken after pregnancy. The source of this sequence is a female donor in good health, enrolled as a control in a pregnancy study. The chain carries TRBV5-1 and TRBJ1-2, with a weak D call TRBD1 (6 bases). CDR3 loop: CASSLDRASSSYGYTF. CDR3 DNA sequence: TGCGCCAGCAGCTTGGACAGGGCATCCTCTTCCTATGGCTACACCTTC.